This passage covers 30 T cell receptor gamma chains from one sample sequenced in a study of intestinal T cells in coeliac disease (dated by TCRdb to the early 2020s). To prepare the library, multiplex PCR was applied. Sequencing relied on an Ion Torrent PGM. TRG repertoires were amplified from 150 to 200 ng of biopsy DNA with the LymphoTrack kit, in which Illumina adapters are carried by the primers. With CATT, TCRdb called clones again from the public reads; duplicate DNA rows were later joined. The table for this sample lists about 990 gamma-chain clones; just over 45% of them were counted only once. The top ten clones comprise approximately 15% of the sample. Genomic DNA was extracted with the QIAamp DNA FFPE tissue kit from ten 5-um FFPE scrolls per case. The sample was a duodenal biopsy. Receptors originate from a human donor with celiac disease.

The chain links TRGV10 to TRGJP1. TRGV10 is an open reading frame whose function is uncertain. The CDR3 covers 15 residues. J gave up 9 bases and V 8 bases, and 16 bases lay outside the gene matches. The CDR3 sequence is CAAWDFMWSSWFKIF. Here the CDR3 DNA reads TGTGCTGCGTGGGATTTCATGTGGTCGAGTTGGTTCAAGATATTT.

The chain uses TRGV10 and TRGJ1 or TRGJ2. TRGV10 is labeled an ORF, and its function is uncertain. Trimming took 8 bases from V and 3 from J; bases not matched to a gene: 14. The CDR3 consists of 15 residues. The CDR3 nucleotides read TGTGCTGCGTGGGGATTATCCCCGCTTTATTATAAGAAACTCTTT. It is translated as CAAWGLSPLYYKKLF.

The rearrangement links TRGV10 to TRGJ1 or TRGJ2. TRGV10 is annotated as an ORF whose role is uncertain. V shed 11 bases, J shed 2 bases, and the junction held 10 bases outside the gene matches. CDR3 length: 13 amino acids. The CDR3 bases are TGTGCTGCGGAAAAGGGGGATTATTATAAGAAACTCTTT. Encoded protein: CAAEKGDYYKKLF.

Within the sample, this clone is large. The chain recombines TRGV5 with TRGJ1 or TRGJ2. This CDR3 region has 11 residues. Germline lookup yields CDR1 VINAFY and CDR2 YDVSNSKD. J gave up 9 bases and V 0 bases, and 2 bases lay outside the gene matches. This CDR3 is CATWDRPKKLF. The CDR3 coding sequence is TGTGCCACCTGGGACAGGCCTAAGAAACTCTTT.

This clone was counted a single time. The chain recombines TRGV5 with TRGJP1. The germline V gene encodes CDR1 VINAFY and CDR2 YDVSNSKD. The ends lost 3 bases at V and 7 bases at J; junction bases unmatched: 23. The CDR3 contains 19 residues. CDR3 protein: CATWDCIPGPQSHGWFKIF. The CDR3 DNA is TGTGCCACCTGGGACTGTATCCCGGGGCCCCAGTCTCATGGTTGGTTCAAGATATTT.

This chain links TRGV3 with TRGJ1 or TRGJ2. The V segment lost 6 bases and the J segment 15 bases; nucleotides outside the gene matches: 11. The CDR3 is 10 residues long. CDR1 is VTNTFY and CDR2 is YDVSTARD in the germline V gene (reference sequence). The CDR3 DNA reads TGTGCCACCTGGTTTTTTTCTGGACTCTTT. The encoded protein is CATWFFSGLF.

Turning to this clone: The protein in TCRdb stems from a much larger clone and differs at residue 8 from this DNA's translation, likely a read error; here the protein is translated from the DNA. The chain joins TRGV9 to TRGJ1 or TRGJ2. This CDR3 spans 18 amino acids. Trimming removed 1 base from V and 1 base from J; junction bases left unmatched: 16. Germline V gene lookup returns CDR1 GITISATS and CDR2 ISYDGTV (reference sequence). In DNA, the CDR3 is TGTGCCTTGTGGGAGGTACCTGGCCTAGCCCGAAATTATTATAAGAAACTCTTT. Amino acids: CALWEVPGLARNYYKKLF.

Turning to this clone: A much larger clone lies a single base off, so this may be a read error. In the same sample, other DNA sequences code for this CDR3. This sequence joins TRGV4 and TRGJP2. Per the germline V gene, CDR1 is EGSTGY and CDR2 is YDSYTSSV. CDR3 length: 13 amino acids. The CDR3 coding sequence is TGTGCCACCTGGGACGGGCCGGATTGGATCAAGACGTTC. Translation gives CATWDGPDWIKTF.

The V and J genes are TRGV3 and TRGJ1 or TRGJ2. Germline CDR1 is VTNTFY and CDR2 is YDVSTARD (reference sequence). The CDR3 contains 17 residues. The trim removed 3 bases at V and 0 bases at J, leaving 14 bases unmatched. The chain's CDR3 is CATWDGPKNANYYKKLF. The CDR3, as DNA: TGTGCCACCTGGGACGGCCCAAAAAACGCGAATTATTATAAGAAACTCTTT.

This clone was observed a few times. The CDR3 sequence is CAAWILVYTTGWFKIF. In DNA, the CDR3 is TGTGCTGCGTGGATCCTCGTATATACCACTGGTTGGTTCAAGATATTT. The chain uses TRGV10 and TRGJP1. TRGV10 is sorted into the ORF group, with uncertain function. There are 16 residues in the CDR3. With 8 bases clipped from V and 0 bases from J, the junction kept 10 bases outside the gene matches.

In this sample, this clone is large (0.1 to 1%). CDR3 coding DNA: TGTGCCACCTGGCGTTCACCCTCGACGGATAAGAAACTCTTT. Its protein product is CATWRSPSTDKKLF. The rearrangement uses TRGV4 and TRGJ1 or TRGJ2. Germline V gene sequence: CDR1 EGSTGY, CDR2 YDSYTSSV. The CDR3 consists of 14 residues. The junction had 16 bases not matched to a gene; V was cut back by 6 bases and J by 8 bases.

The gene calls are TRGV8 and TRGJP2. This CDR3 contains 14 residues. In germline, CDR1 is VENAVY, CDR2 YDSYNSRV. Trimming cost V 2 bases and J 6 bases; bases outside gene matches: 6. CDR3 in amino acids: CATWDKDRDWIKTF. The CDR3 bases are TGTGCCACCTGGGATAAAGATCGTGATTGGATCAAGACGTTT.

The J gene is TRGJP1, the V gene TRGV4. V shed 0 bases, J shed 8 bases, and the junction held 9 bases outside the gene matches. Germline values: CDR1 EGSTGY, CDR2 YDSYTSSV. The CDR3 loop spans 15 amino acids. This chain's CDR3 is CATWDGGYHGWFKIF. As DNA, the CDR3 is TGTGCCACCTGGGATGGGGGATACCACGGTTGGTTCAAGATATTT.

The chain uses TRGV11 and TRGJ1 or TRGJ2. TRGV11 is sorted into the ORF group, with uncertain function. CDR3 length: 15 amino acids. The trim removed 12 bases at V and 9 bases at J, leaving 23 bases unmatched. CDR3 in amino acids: CACLDLGPVVTKKLF. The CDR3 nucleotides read TGTGCCTGCCTGGATTTAGGCCCAGTAGTTACTAAGAAACTCTTT.

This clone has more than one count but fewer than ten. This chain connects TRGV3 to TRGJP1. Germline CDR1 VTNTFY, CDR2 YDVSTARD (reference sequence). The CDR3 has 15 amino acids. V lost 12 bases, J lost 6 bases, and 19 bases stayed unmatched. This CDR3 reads CADLGRPRPGWFKIF. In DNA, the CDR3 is TGTGCCGACCTGGGACGTCCGAGGCCTGGTTGGTTCAAGATATTT.

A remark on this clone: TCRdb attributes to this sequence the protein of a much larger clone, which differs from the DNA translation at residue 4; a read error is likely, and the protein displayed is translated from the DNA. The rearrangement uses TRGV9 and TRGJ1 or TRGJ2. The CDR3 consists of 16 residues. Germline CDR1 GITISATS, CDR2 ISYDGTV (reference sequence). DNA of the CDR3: TGTGCCTTGCGGGAGGCGCTAAAAGGGTTTTATTATAAGAAACTCTTT. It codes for CALREALKGFYYKKLF.

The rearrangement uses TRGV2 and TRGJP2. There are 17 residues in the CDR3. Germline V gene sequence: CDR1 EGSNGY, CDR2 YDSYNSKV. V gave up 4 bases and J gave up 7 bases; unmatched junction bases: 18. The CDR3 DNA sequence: TGTGCCACCTGGGAGGGCATTGATATAGTAGTTGATTGGATCAAGACGTTT. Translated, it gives CATWEGIDIVVDWIKTF.

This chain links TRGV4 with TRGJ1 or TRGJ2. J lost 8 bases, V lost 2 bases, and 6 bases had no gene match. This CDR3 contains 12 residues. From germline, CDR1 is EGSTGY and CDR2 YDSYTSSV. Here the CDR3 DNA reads TGTGCCACCTGGGATGCGGAGGATAAGAAACTCTTT. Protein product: CATWDAEDKKLF.

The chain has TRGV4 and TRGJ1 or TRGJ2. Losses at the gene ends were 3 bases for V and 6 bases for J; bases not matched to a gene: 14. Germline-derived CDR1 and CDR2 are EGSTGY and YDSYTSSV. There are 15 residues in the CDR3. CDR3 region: CATWDLPPGGYKKLF. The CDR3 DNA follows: TGTGCCACCTGGGATCTCCCTCCTGGGGGTTATAAGAAACTCTTT.

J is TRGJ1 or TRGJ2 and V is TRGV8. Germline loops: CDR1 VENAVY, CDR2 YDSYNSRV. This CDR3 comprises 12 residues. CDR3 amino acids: CAPGPQEYKKLF. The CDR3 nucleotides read TGTGCACCTGGACCACAGGAGTATAAGAAACTCTTT.

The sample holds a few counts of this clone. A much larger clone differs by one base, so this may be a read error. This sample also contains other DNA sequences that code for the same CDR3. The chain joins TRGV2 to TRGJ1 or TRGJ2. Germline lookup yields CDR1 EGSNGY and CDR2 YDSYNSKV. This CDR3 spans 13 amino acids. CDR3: CATWDGVYYKKLF. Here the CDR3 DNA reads TGTGCCACCTGGGACGGGGTTTATTATAAGAAACTCTTC.

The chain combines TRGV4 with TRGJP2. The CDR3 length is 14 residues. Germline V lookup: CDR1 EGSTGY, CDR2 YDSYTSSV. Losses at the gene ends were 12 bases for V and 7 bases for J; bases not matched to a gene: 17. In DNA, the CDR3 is TGTGCCCCCTACTCGGTAGTAGTTGATTGGATCAAGACGTTT. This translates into CAPYSVVVDWIKTF.

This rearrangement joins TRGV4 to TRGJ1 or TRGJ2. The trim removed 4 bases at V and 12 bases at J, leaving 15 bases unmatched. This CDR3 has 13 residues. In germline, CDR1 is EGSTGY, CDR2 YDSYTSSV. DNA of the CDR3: TGTGCCACCTGGGACGTGCTCCGAGAGGGGAAACTCTTT. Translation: CATWDVLREGKLF.

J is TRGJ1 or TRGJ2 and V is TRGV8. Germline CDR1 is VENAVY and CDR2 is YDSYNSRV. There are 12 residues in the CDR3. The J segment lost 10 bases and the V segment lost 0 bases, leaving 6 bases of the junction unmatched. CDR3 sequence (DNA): TGTGCCACCTGGGATAGGATTATAAAGAAACTCTTT. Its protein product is CATWDRIIKKLF.

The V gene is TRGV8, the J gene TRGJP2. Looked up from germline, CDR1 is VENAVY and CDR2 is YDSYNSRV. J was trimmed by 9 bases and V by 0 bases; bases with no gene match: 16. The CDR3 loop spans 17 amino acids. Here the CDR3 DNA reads TGTGCCACCTGGGATAGGCCTATTTGGGTAGTGTATTGGATCAAGACGTTT. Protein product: CATWDRPIWVVYWIKTF.

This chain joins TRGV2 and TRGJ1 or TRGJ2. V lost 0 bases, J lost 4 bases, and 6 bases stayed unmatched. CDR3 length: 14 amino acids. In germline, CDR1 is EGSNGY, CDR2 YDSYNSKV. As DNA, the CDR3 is TGTGCCACCTGGGACGGGCTCTCGTATTATAAGAAACTCTTT. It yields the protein CATWDGLSYYKKLF.

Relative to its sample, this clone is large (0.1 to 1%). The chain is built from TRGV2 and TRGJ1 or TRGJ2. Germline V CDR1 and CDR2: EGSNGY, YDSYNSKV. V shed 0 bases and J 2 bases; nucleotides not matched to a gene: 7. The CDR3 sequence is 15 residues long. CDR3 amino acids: CATWDGRLDYYKKLF. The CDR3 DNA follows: TGTGCCACCTGGGACGGGCGGTTGGATTATTATAAGAAACTCTTT.

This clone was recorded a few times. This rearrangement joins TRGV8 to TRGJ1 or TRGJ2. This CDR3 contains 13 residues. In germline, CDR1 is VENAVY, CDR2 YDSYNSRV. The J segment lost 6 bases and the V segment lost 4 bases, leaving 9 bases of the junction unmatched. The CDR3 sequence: CATWEGGIYKKLF. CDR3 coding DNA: TGTGCCACCTGGGAGGGGGGTATTTATAAGAAACTCTTT.

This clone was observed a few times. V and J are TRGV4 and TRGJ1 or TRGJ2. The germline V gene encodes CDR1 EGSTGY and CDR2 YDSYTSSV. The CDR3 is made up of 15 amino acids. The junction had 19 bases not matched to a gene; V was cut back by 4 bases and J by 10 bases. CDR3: CATWDGWEFIIKKLF. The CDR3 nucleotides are TGTGCCACCTGGGACGGATGGGAATTTATTATAAAGAAACTCTTT.

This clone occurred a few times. CDR3 nucleotides: TGTGCCTGCTGGATTTGCCGAGCGAGGCTTACCACTGGTTGGTTCAAGATATTT. Its translation is CACWICRARLTTGWFKIF. The rearrangement links TRGV11 to TRGJP1. TRGV11 is an ORF, with its function uncertain. Germline trimming cut 6 bases from V and 1 base from J; bases unmatched to any gene: 14. This CDR3 is built from 18 residues.